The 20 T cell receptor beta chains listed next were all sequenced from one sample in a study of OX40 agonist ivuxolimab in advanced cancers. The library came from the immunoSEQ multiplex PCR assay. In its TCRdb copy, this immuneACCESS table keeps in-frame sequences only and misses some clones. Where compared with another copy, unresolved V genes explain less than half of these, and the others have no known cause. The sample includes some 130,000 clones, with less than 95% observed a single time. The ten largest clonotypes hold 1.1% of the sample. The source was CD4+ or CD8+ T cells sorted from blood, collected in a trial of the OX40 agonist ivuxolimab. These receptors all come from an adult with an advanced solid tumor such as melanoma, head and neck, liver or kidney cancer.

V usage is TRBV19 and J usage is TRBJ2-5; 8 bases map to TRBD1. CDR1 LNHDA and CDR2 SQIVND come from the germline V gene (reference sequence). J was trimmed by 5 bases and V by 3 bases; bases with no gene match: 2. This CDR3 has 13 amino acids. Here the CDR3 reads CASSMNRGETQYF. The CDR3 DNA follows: TGTGCCAGTAGTATGAACAGGGGGGAGACCCAGTACTTC.

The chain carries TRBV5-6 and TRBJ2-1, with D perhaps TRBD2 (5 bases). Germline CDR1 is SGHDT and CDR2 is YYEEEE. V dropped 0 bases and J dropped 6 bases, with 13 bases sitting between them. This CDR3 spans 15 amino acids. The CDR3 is CASSLVDAGRNEQFF. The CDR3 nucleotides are TGTGCCAGCAGCTTGGTGGATGCGGGCCGCAATGAGCAGTTCTTC.

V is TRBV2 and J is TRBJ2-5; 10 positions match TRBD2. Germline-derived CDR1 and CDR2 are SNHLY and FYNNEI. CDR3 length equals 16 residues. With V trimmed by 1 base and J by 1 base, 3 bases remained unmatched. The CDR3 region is CASSEDLAGAQETQYF. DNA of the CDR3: TGTGCCAGCAGTGAAGACCTAGCGGGGGCCCAAGAGACCCAGTACTTC.

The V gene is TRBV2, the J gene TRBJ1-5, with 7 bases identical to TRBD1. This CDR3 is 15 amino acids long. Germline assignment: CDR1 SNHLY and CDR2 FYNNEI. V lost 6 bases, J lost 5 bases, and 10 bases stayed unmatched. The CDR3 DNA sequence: TGTGCCAGCAGGGGGGCCTTTGGGACAGATCAGCCCCAGCATTTT. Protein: CASRGAFGTDQPQHF.

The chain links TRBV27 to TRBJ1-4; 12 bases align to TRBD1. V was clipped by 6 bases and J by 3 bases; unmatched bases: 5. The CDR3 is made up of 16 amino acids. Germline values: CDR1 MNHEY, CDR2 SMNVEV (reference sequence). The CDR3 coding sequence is TGTGCCAGCAGGGGGGACAGGGGGCTGGCTAATGAAAAACTGTTTTTT. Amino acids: CASRGDRGLANEKLFF. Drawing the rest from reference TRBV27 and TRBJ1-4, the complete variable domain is EAQVTQNPRYLITVTGKKLTVTCSQNMNHEYMSWYRQDPGLGLRQIYYSMNVEVTDKGDVPEGYKVSRKEKRNFPLILESPSPNQTSLYFCASRGDRGLANEKLFFGSGTQLSVL.

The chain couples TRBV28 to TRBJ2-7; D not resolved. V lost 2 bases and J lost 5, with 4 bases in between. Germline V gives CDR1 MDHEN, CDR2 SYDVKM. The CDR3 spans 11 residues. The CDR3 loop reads CASSLGDEQYF. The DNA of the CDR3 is TGTGCCAGCAGTTTAGGGGACGAGCAGTACTTC.

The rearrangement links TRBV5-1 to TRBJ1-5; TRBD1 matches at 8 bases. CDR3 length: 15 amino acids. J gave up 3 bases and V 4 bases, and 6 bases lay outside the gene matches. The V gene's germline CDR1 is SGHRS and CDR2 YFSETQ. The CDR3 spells CASSPGQGFNQPQHF. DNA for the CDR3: TGCGCCAGCAGCCCAGGACAGGGCTTCAATCAGCCCCAGCATTTT.

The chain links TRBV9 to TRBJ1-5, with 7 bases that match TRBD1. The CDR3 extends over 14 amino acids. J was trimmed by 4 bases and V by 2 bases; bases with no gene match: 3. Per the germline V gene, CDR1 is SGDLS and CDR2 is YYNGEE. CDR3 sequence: CASSVGTANQPQHF. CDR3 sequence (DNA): TGTGCCAGCAGCGTCGGGACAGCTAATCAGCCCCAGCATTTT.

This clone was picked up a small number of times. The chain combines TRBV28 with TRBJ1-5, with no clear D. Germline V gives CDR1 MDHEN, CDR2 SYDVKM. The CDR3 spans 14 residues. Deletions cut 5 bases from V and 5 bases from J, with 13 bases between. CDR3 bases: TGTGCCAGCAGTACCGCGGACGGATATCAGCCCCAGCATTTT. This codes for CASSTADGYQPQHF.

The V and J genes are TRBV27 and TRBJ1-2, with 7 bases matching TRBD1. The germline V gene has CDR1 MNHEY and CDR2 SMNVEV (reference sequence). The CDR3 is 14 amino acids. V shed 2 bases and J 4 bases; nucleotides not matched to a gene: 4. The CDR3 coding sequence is TGTGCCAGCAGTTTAAGTTGGGACAGCTATGGCTACACCTTC. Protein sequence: CASSLSWDSYGYTF.

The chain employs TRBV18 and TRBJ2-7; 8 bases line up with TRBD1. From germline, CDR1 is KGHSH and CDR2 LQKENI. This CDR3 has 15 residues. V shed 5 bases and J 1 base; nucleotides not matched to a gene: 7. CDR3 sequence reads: CASSGGTGGSYEQYF. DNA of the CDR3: TGTGCCAGCTCAGGGGGAACAGGGGGGTCCTACGAGCAGTACTTC.

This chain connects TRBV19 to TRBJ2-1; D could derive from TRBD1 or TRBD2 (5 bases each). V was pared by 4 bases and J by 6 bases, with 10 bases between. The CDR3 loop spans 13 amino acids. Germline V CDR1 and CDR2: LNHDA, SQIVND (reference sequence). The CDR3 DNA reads TGTGCCAGTAGTAGGGACCTAGGCAATGAGCAGTTCTTC. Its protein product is CASSRDLGNEQFF.

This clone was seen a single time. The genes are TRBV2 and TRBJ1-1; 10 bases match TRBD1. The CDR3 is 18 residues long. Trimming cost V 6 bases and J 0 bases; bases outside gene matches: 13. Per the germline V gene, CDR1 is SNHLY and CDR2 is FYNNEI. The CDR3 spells CASSKLTGGVGVNTEAFF. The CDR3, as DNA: TGTGCCAGCAGCAAACTGACAGGGGGCGTCGGCGTGAACACTGAAGCTTTCTTT.

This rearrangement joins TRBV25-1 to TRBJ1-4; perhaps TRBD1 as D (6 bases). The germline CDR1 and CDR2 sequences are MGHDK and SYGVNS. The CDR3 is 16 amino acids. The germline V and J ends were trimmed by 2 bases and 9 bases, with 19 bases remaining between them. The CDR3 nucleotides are TGTGCCAGCAGTGAAGAAACAGGGAGGGCGGGGAAAAAACTGTTTTTT. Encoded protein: CASSEETGRAGKKLFF.

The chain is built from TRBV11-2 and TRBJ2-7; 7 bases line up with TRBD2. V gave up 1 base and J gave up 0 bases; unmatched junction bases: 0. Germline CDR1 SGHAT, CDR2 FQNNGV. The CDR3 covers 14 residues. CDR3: CASSLAGGSYEQYF. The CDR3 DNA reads TGTGCCAGCAGCTTAGCGGGAGGCTCCTACGAGCAGTACTTC.

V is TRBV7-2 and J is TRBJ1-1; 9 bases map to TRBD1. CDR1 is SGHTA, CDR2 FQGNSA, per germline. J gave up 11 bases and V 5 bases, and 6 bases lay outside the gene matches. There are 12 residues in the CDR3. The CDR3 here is CASSPYGQGAFF. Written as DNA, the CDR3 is TGTGCCAGCAGCCCCTATGGACAGGGGGCTTTCTTT.

The CDR3 nucleotides are TGTGCCATCAGTGAGGGGGGAGGCGGCCACGAGCAGTACTTC. This translates into CAISEGGGGHEQYF. This sequence joins TRBV10-3 and TRBJ2-7, with D maybe TRBD2 (6 bases). V dropped 2 bases and J dropped 5 bases, with 13 bases sitting between them. The CDR3 totals 14 residues. Germline V CDR1 and CDR2: ENHRY, SYGVKD.

The CDR3 DNA sequence: TGTGCCAGCAGCGATATTCTGAGCACAGATACGCAGTATTTT. The encoded protein is CASSDILSTDTQYF. This rearrangement joins TRBV7-2 to TRBJ2-3, with D unresolved. CDR1 is SGHTA, CDR2 FQGNSA, per germline. CDR3 length: 14 amino acids. V lost 5 bases to trimming and J lost 0 bases, with 9 bases between them.

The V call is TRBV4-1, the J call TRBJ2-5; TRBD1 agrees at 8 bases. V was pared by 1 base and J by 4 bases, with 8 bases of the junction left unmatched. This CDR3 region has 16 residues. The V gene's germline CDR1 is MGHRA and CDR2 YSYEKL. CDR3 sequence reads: CASSQGTGWLGETQYF. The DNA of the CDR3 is TGCGCCAGCAGCCAAGGGACAGGGTGGCTAGGAGAGACCCAGTACTTC.

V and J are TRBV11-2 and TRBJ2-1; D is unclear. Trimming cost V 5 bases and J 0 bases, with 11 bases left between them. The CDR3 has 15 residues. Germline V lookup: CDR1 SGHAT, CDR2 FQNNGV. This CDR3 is CASSPDPSSYNEQFF. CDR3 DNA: TGTGCCAGCAGCCCCGATCCGAGCTCCTACAATGAGCAGTTCTTC.